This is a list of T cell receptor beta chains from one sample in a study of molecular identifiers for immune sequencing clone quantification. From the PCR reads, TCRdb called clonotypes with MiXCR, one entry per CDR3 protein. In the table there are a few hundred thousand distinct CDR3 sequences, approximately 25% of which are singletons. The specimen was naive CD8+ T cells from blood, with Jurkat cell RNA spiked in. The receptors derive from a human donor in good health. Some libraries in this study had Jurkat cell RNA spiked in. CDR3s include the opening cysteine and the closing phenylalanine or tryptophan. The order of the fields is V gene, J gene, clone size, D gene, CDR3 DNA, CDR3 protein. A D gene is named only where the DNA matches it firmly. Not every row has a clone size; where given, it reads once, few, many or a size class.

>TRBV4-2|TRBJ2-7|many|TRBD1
TGTGCCAGCAGCCTGACAGGGGTCGGATACGAGCAGTACTTC
CASSLTGVGYEQYF
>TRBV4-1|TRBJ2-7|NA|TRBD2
TGCGCCAGCAGCCAAGGGCGGGGGGCTTGGGAGCAGTACTTC
CASSQGRGAWEQYF
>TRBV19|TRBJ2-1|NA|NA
TGTGCCAGTAGTATAACGGAAAGCGTTAGTGAGCAGTTCTTC
CASSITESVSEQFF
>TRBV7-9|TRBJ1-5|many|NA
TGTGCCAGCAGCCAGGAAACCGAGGCTTGGCAGCCCCAGCATTTT
CASSQETEAWQPQHF
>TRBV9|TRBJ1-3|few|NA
TGTGCCAGCAGCGGCAGGAGCTCTGGAAACACCATATATTTT
CASSGRSSGNTIYF
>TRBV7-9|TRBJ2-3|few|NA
TGTGCCAGCAGCTTAGTGGTCAGGCCAGATACGCAGTATTTT
CASSLVVRPDTQYF
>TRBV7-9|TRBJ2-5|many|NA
TGTGCCAGCAGCTTCCAGGCCGACCAAGAGACCCAGTACTTC
CASSFQADQETQYF
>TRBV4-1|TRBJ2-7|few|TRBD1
TGCGCCAGCAGCCAAACTCCGGGACAGGGCTACGAGCAGTACTTC
CASSQTPGQGYEQYF
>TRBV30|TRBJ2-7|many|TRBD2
TGTGCCTGGGACACTAGCGGGAGCTCCTACGAGCAGTACTTC
CAWDTSGSSYEQYF
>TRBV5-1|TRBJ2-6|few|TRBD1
TGCGCCAGCAGCTTGGAGAAGACAGGGAAAACTGGGGCCAACGTCCTGACTTTC
CASSLEKTGKTGANVLTF
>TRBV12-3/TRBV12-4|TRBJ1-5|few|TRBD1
TGTGCCAGCAGCCGCACAGGGGGCTTCGATCAGCCCCAGCATTTT
CASSRTGGFDQPQHF
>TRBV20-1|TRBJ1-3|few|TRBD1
TGCAGACCACCGAACTCCTGCGGACAGGGCCAAGAAAACACCATATATTTT
CRPPNSCGQGQENTIYF
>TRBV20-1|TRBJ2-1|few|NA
TGCAGTGCTCCTCCGCTCAGCGCTTCCTACAATGAGCAGTTCTTC
CSAPPLSASYNEQFF
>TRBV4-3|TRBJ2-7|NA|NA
TGCGCCAGCAGCCAAGATAGTGTGCCAAGCTCCCTTCCGTACGGGCAGTACTTC
CASSQDSVPSSLPYGQYF
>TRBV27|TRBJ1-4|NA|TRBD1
TGTGCCAGCAGTTCCCTGGGACAGGGCAATGAAAAACTGTTTTTT
CASSSLGQGNEKLFF
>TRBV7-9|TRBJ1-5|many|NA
TGTGCCAGCAGCTTAGTGGACAACGTTAGCAATCAGCCCCAGCATTTT
CASSLVDNVSNQPQHF